Below are 25 T cell receptor beta chains sequenced from a single sample in a study of T-cell memory formation after mild COVID-19. TCRdb passed the 5' RACE reads through MiXCR, listing each CDR3 protein once. The table has 300,000 to 400,000 distinct CDR3 sequences, 12% to 15% seen once. Sample: PBMCs or a T cell subset sorted from them (not recorded which). Receptors originate from a man between 18 and 35 years old who had mild COVID-19 (a few samples of this study predate the infection). Cell type and time point are not known.

V is TRBV7-2 and J is TRBJ1-1; D unresolved. Germline V gene data show CDR1 as SGHTA and CDR2 as FQGNSA. Trimming took off 4 bases at V and 3 bases at J, with 6 bases between the two ends. The CDR3 is 12 residues long. The chain's CDR3 is CASSSQYTEAFF. DNA of the CDR3: TGTGCCAGCAGCTCTCAGTACACTGAAGCTTTCTTT.

This clonotype was observed a handful of times. The chain combines TRBV29-1 with TRBJ1-1; 10 bases line up with TRBD1. The length of the CDR3 is 13 residues. Germline loops: CDR1 SQVTM, CDR2 ANQGSEA. V gave up 4 bases and J gave up 4 bases; unmatched junction bases: 3. CDR3 DNA: TGCAGCGTTGTAAGGGACAGGGGCACTGAAGCTTTCTTT. It is translated as CSVVRDRGTEAFF.

The V and J genes are TRBV7-3 and TRBJ1-1, with D uncertain. The CDR3 consists of 13 residues. The germline V gene encodes CDR1 SGHTA and CDR2 FQGTGA. V lost 6 bases to trimming and J lost 4 bases, with 12 bases between them. This CDR3 is CASRSVVGTEAFF. CDR3 in DNA: TGTGCCAGCAGGTCCGTTGTAGGCACTGAAGCTTTCTTT.

V usage is TRBV6-5 and J usage is TRBJ2-7; 7 bases map to TRBD1. The CDR3 length is 12 residues. J lost 7 bases, V lost 5 bases, and 5 bases had no gene match. Germline V gene sequence: CDR1 MNHEY, CDR2 SVGAGI. CDR3 DNA sequence: TGTGCCAGCAGTCAACAGGGGCGGGAGCAGTACTTC. Amino acid sequence: CASSQQGREQYF.

V is TRBV11-2 and J is TRBJ2-7, with TRBD1 matching over 10 bases. Trimming at V came to 5 bases and at J to 7 bases, leaving 14 bases not matched to a gene. In germline, CDR1 is SGHAT, CDR2 FQNNGV. The CDR3 loop spans 16 amino acids. CDR3 DNA: TGTGCCAGCAGCCCAACACCCGGGACAGGGGCTGATGAGCAGTACTTC. Residues: CASSPTPGTGADEQYF.

There are a few counts of this clonotype. The V call is TRBV7-2, the J call TRBJ2-2; 11 nucleotides line up with TRBD2. V dropped 5 bases and J dropped 3; count of bases not matched to a gene: 2. The CDR3 sequence is 15 residues long. Germline assignment: CDR1 SGHTA and CDR2 FQGNSA. CDR3 amino acids: CASSLSGGDTGELFF. CDR3 sequence (DNA): TGTGCCAGCAGCCTTAGCGGGGGGGACACCGGGGAGCTGTTTTTT.

This clonotype came up a few times. This chain joins TRBV27 and TRBJ2-3; D uncertain. The length of the CDR3 is 15 residues. Trimming removed 3 bases at V and 4 bases at J, with 14 bases between. CDR1 is MNHEY and CDR2 is SMNVEV in the germline V gene (reference sequence). The CDR3 spells CASSFWARRADTQYF. The DNA for the CDR3 is TGTGCCAGCAGTTTTTGGGCCAGACGGGCAGATACGCAGTATTTT.

This clonotype has more than one count but fewer than ten. The chain couples TRBV7-2 to TRBJ2-3; 7 nucleotides agree with TRBD1. Trimming cost V 5 bases and J 4 bases; bases outside gene matches: 9. The germline V gene has CDR1 SGHTA and CDR2 FQGNSA. The CDR3 contains 15 residues. The CDR3 reads CASSPRQGYSDTQYF. The CDR3 DNA reads TGTGCCAGCAGCCCTCGACAGGGTTATTCAGATACGCAGTATTTT.

This clonotype came up a few times. The chain links TRBV9 to TRBJ2-1; possibly TRBD1 or TRBD2 for D (5 bases each). CDR1 and CDR2 (germline): SGDLS, YYNGEE. CDR3 length: 16 amino acids. Between the trimmed V and J ends, which lost 4 bases and 7 bases, there was a span of 21 bases. The CDR3 sequence is CASSLRIEGWGNEQFF. The DNA for the CDR3 is TGTGCCAGCAGCTTAAGGATTGAGGGCTGGGGGAATGAGCAGTTCTTC.

The chain links TRBV18 to TRBJ2-7; D might be TRBD1 or TRBD2, each matching 6 bases. The CDR3 extends over 13 amino acids. Germline CDR1 reads KGHSH; CDR2 reads LQKENI. V dropped 4 bases and J dropped 7 bases, with 14 bases sitting between them. The CDR3 nucleotides are TGTGCCAGCTCACTCGGGGGCGACGGGGAGCAGTACTTC. This gives the protein CASSLGGDGEQYF.

This clonotype appeared a few times. J is TRBJ2-1 and V is TRBV7-6; maybe TRBD2 (6 bases). The CDR3 loop spans 16 amino acids. CDR1 SGHVS and CDR2 FNYEAQ come from the germline V gene. Trimming took off 3 bases at V and 5 bases at J, with 17 bases between the two ends. The CDR3 loop reads CASSFELAVGNNEQFF. The CDR3 DNA sequence: TGTGCCAGCAGCTTTGAGTTAGCGGTGGGAAACAATGAGCAGTTCTTC.

This clonotype was recorded a few times. The rearrangement joins TRBV4-3 to TRBJ1-5; tentatively, D is TRBD1 (6 bases). The germline V and J ends were trimmed by 1 base and 5 bases, with 12 bases remaining between them. CDR3 length: 15 residues. Looked up from germline, CDR1 is LGHNA and CDR2 is YSLEER. The CDR3 region is CASSQGWTVDQPQHF. DNA of the CDR3: TGCGCCAGCAGCCAAGGTTGGACAGTAGATCAGCCCCAGCATTTT.

V usage is TRBV30 and J usage is TRBJ2-1, with 9 bases that match TRBD1. Germline V gene sequence: CDR1 GTSNPN, CDR2 SVGIG (reference sequence). The CDR3 length is 11 residues. The J segment lost 9 bases and the V segment lost 8 bases, leaving 5 bases of the junction unmatched. CDR3 protein: CARGQGGEQFF. The CDR3 DNA follows: TGTGCCCGGGGACAGGGCGGTGAGCAGTTCTTC.

V and J are TRBV7-3 and TRBJ2-5, with D possibly being TRBD2 (5 bases). The germline gives CDR1 SGHTA, CDR2 FQGTGA. V lost 5 bases to trimming and J lost 4 bases, with 14 bases between them. This CDR3 contains 14 residues. The CDR3 DNA reads TGTGCCAGCAGCCCATCTCAACGGGGAGAGACCCAGTACTTC. Translated, it gives CASSPSQRGETQYF.

This clonotype was counted between two and nine times. The chain employs TRBV7-9 and TRBJ1-2; TRBD1 is a possible D gene (6 bases). Trimming left V 4 bases short and J 6 bases short, with 12 bases between. The CDR3 runs to 13 residues. CDR1 and CDR2 from the germline V gene are SEHNR and FQNEAQ (reference sequence). The CDR3: CASSSTTGNGYTF. DNA for the CDR3: TGTGCCAGCAGCTCAACTACAGGGAATGGCTACACCTTC.

The chain employs TRBV4-1 and TRBJ2-7; weak D call: TRBD2 (5 bases). The V end lost 0 bases, the J end lost 2 bases, and 11 bases lay between the germline ends. This CDR3 comprises 15 residues. Germline lookup yields CDR1 MGHRA and CDR2 YSYEKL. CDR3 bases: TGCGCCAGCAGCCAAGATACTAGTGCCACCTACGAGCAGTACTTC. Translated, it gives CASSQDTSATYEQYF.

This clonotype has ten or more counts. V and J are TRBV7-2 and TRBJ2-3; perhaps TRBD2 as D (5 bases). The CDR3 consists of 14 residues. Germline-derived CDR1 and CDR2 are SGHTA and FQGNSA. V lost 2 bases and J 5 bases, leaving 11 bases between the germline ends. CDR3 amino acids: CASSLREAGDTQYF. In DNA form, the CDR3 reads TGTGCCAGCAGCTTACGGGAAGCTGGAGATACGCAGTATTTT.

This clonotype has a handful of counts. The CDR3 bases are TGCGCCAGCCGAGATATACTAGCGGGGGGGAGGCGGGCTTACGAGCAGTACTTC. Amino acid sequence: CASRDILAGGRRAYEQYF. The chain is built from TRBV10-2 and TRBJ2-7, with 13 bases fitting TRBD2. Germline loops: CDR1 WSHSY, CDR2 SAAADI. The V gene end was trimmed by 8 bases and the J gene end by 4 bases; junction bases not matched to a gene: 17. The CDR3 extends over 18 amino acids.

This clonotype was counted ten times or more. The CDR3 protein is CASSEASSGGSDTQYF. CDR3 DNA: TGTGCCAGCAGCGAAGCGTCGAGCGGGGGGTCGGATACGCAGTATTTT. The chain uses TRBV7-2 and TRBJ2-3; 9 bases agree with TRBD2. The germline CDR1 and CDR2 sequences are SGHTA and FQGNSA. J lost 6 bases, V lost 5 bases, and 12 bases had no gene match. The CDR3 is 16 residues long.

The chain links TRBV4-3 to TRBJ2-7, with TRBD1 as a possible D gene (5 bases). The V and J ends lost 0 bases and 2 bases respectively, with 11 bases between them. CDR3 length: 15 amino acids. CDR1 and CDR2 (germline): LGHNA, YSLEER. This CDR3 is CASSQEWGPTYEQYF. The CDR3 region has the DNA TGCGCCAGCAGCCAAGAGTGGGGCCCGACCTACGAGCAGTACTTC.

This clonotype has ten or more counts. This sequence joins TRBV7-3 and TRBJ2-2; D not certain. Trimming removed 4 bases at V and 0 bases at J, with 12 bases between. The germline CDR1 and CDR2 sequences are SGHTA and FQGTGA. This CDR3 contains 16 residues. This CDR3 reads CASSYNTASNTGELFF. The CDR3 DNA reads as TGTGCCAGCAGCTACAACACAGCCTCGAACACCGGGGAGCTGTTTTTT.

Ten or more counts support this clonotype. This sequence joins TRBV20-1 and TRBJ2-7; D is unclear. V lost 1 base to trimming and J lost 0 bases, with 7 bases between them. The CDR3 spans 13 residues. Per the germline V gene, CDR1 is DFQATT and CDR2 is SNEGSKA (reference sequence). CDR3 in amino acids: CSARAADSYEQYF. The CDR3 DNA reads as TGCAGTGCTAGAGCCGCAGACTCCTACGAGCAGTACTTC.

This clonotype appeared a few times. The chain recombines TRBV20-1 with TRBJ2-3; no definite D call. CDR3 size: 15 residues. V dropped 4 bases and J dropped 2 bases, with 16 bases sitting between them. Germline-derived CDR1 and CDR2 are DFQATT and SNEGSKA (reference sequence). The DNA for the CDR3 is TGCAGTGCTATCACCGTCTTGCGATCCACAGATACGCAGTATTTT. Encoded protein: CSAITVLRSTDTQYF.

This chain links TRBV4-2 with TRBJ2-4; TRBD1 matches 9 bases. V trimming: 3 bases; J trimming: 5 bases; junction bases outside the gene matches: 11. CDR1 and CDR2 from the germline V gene are LGHNA and YNFKEQ. The CDR3 consists of 17 residues. CDR3 amino acids: CASSHDPPTGGENIQYF. Written as DNA, the CDR3 is TGTGCCAGCAGCCACGATCCGCCCACAGGGGGCGAAAACATTCAGTACTTC.

This clonotype has just a few counts. The chain couples TRBV6-2 or TRBV6-3 to TRBJ2-3; 9 bases match TRBD2. J lost 9 bases, V lost 3 bases, and 10 bases had no gene match. The CDR3 covers 15 residues. In germline, CDR1 is MNHEY, CDR2 SVGEGT. The CDR3 here is CASSYGGGAHRTQYF. The CDR3 DNA sequence: TGTGCCAGCAGTTATGGCGGGGGGGCCCACCGCACGCAGTATTTT.